The 22 T cell receptor beta chains below were found in one sample sequenced in a study of early T cells in non-severe SARS-CoV-2 infection. TCRdb fed the 5' RACE reads into MiXCR, producing one record per CDR3 protein. Of tens of thousands of distinct CDR3 sequences listed, roughly 17% are singletons. The source material was whole blood, sampled at baseline. The receptors originated from an adult who was a healthcare worker with PCR-confirmed SARS-CoV-2 infection or an uninfected control (not recorded which).

The rearrangement joins TRBV6-2 or TRBV6-3 to TRBJ2-7, with D hard to call. There are 13 residues in the CDR3. V dropped 3 bases and J dropped 2 bases, with 8 bases sitting between them. Germline V lookup: CDR1 MNHEY, CDR2 SVGEGT. CDR3 sequence reads: CASSYVTPYEQYF. CDR3 nucleotides: TGTGCCAGCAGTTATGTGACACCCTACGAGCAGTACTTC.

The chain couples TRBV28 to TRBJ2-7; D is possibly TRBD1 or TRBD2 (5 bases each). V lost 2 bases and J lost 0, with 8 bases in between. The CDR3 length is 14 residues. Germline V gene lookup returns CDR1 MDHEN and CDR2 SYDVKM. The CDR3 sequence is CASSLGTYSYEQYF. DNA of the CDR3: TGTGCCAGCAGTTTAGGGACCTACTCCTACGAGCAGTACTTC.

This clonotype was counted a few times. The chain is built from TRBV6-2 or TRBV6-3 and TRBJ2-1; D remains unclear. V was clipped by 8 bases and J by 7 bases, with 6 bases between them. This CDR3 has 10 residues. Germline values: CDR1 MNHEY, CDR2 SVGEGT. The CDR3 region is CASGINEQFF. The CDR3 bases are TGTGCCAGCGGTATAAATGAGCAGTTCTTC.

This clonotype was counted ten times or more. This sequence joins TRBV29-1 and TRBJ2-5, with D unresolved. The CDR3 has 9 residues. V was cut by 6 bases and J by 4 bases, with 3 bases left in between. The germline CDR1 and CDR2 sequences are SQVTM and ANQGSEA. CDR3 amino acids: CSVGETQYF. CDR3 nucleotide sequence: TGCAGCGTGGGAGAGACCCAGTACTTC.

The sample holds a few counts of this clonotype. This sequence joins TRBV2 and TRBJ1-5, with TRBD1 matching 7 bases. V lost 4 bases to trimming and J lost 4 bases; unmatched junction nucleotides: 4. Germline V lookup: CDR1 SNHLY, CDR2 FYNNEI. The CDR3 totals 14 residues. CDR3 amino acids: CASSGTGLNQPQHF. The CDR3 region has the DNA TGTGCCAGCAGTGGGACAGGTTTGAATCAGCCCCAGCATTTT.

This chain uses TRBV20-1 with TRBJ2-7, with no clear D. This CDR3 spans 11 amino acids. The V and J ends lost 3 bases and 3 bases respectively, with 6 bases between them. Germline CDR1 and CDR2: DFQATT and SNEGSKA (reference sequence). Here the CDR3 DNA reads TGCAGTGCTAGGGTTAACTACGAGCAGTACTTC. Protein sequence: CSARVNYEQYF.

This clonotype was counted a few times. V gene TRBV10-1 combines with J gene TRBJ2-5; possibly TRBD1 or TRBD2 for D (6 bases each). The length of the CDR3 is 16 residues. The germline V and J ends were trimmed by 4 bases and 1 base, with 16 bases remaining between them. Germline V gene data show CDR1 as WNHNN and CDR2 as SYGVQD (reference sequence). CDR3 amino acids: CASSAGDTGFQETQYF. Here the CDR3 DNA reads TGCGCCAGCAGTGCGGGGGACACCGGGTTCCAAGAGACCCAGTACTTC.

This clonotype occurred a few times. V gene TRBV7-2 combines with J gene TRBJ2-5; TRBD2 is a possible D gene (5 bases). This CDR3 is 13 amino acids long. Germline V gene sequence: CDR1 SGHTA, CDR2 FQGNSA. Trimming left V 2 bases short and J 5 bases short, with 9 bases between. In DNA, the CDR3 is TGTGCCAGCAGCTTAAGGAGGCACGAGACCCAGTACTTC. Translating it yields CASSLRRHETQYF.

V and J are TRBV7-9 and TRBJ2-3; 11 nucleotides agree with TRBD2. Germline-derived CDR1 and CDR2 are SEHNR and FQNEAQ (reference sequence). This CDR3 is 16 amino acids long. The junction had 5 bases not matched to a gene; V was cut back by 4 bases and J by 2 bases. The CDR3 sequence: CASSSELAGATDTQYF. The CDR3 DNA follows: TGTGCCAGCAGCTCAGAACTAGCGGGAGCCACAGATACGCAGTATTTT.

This clonotype was counted between two and nine times. The J gene is TRBJ2-7, the V gene TRBV5-5; D call uncertain. The CDR3 spans 11 residues. Trimming pared 4 bases from V and 9 bases from J, leaving 11 bases between. The germline V gene encodes CDR1 SGHKS and CDR2 YYEKEE (reference sequence). The CDR3 bases are TGTGCCAGCAGCGAGGACCATGGGCAGTACTTC. As protein: CASSEDHGQYF.

This clonotype was observed at least ten times. The rearrangement links TRBV5-1 to TRBJ2-6, with TRBD1 as a possible D gene (6 bases). Trimming left V 0 bases short and J 0 bases short, with 16 bases between. CDR1 is SGHRS and CDR2 is YFSETQ in the germline V gene. The CDR3 extends over 19 amino acids. The CDR3 region has the DNA TGCGCCAGCAGCTTGGATGGTACAGGGAGCCTCTCTGGGGCCAACGTCCTGACTTTC. This sequence encodes CASSLDGTGSLSGANVLTF.

CDR3 region: CASRRGGANYGYTF. As DNA, the CDR3 is TGTGCCAGCAGGAGAGGGGGCGCGAACTATGGCTACACCTTC. The chain employs TRBV6-5 and TRBJ1-2, with 7 bases lining up with TRBD1. Per germline, CDR1 MNHEY and CDR2 SVGAGI. The CDR3 sequence is 14 residues long. V lost 6 bases, J lost 2 bases, and 6 bases stayed unmatched.

This clonotype was seen only a few times. This chain links TRBV2 with TRBJ1-6, with TRBD1 matching 7 bases. The CDR3 contains 16 residues. The V segment lost 4 bases and the J segment 9 bases; nucleotides outside the gene matches: 12. Germline lookup yields CDR1 SNHLY and CDR2 FYNNEI. CDR3 loop: CASSVQGVLNGSPLHF. The CDR3 DNA sequence: TGTGCCAGCAGTGTGCAGGGGGTTTTAAATGGTTCACCCCTCCACTTT.

This chain uses TRBV2 with TRBJ2-7; TRBD2 is a possible D gene (5 bases). Deletions cut 6 bases from V and 0 bases from J, with 12 bases between. This CDR3 spans 14 amino acids. Germline V lookup: CDR1 SNHLY, CDR2 FYNNEI. CDR3 region: CASSPTGSSYEQYF. The CDR3 DNA reads TGTGCCAGCAGCCCGACGGGGTCCTCCTACGAGCAGTACTTC. The entire variable domain, with the rest obtained from reference TRBV2 and TRBJ2-7, is as follows: EPEVTQTPSHQVTQMGQEVILRCVPISNHLYFYWYRQILGQKVEFLVSFYNNEISEKSEIFDDQFSVERPDGSNFTLKIRSTKLEDSAMYFCASSPTGSSYEQYFGPGTRLTVT.

The table lists this clonotype with many counts. This chain uses TRBV28 with TRBJ2-7; 9 nucleotides line up with TRBD2. This CDR3 has 16 amino acids. CDR1 MDHEN and CDR2 SYDVKM come from the germline V gene. Germline trimming cut 7 bases from V and 5 bases from J; bases unmatched to any gene: 15. DNA for the CDR3: TGTGCCAGCAACCTGGGGGGGGCTAGCGGGATGAACGAGCAGTACTTC. Translating gives CASNLGGASGMNEQYF.

The V and J genes are TRBV6-4 and TRBJ2-3; D not resolved. Trimming left V 0 bases short and J 3 bases short, with 4 bases between. CDR1 and CDR2 from the germline V gene are MRHNA and SNTAGT. The CDR3 contains 13 residues. This CDR3 reads CASSDSTTDTQYF. CDR3 in DNA: TGTGCCAGCAGTGACTCAACTACAGATACGCAGTATTTT.

This clonotype was seen only a few times. This chain links TRBV3-2 with TRBJ2-2. TRBV3-2 constitutes a pseudogene. The CDR3 consists of 11 residues. Here the CDR3 reads CANRNTGELFF. Written as DNA, the CDR3 is TGTGCCAACCGGAACACCGGGGAGCTGTTTTTT.

The V and J genes are TRBV28 and TRBJ1-4; maybe TRBD1 (5 bases). Trimming shortened V by 6 bases and J by 8 bases, and 16 bases separated the two germline ends. Germline values: CDR1 MDHEN, CDR2 SYDVKM. This CDR3 comprises 14 residues. The CDR3 nucleotides read TGTGCCAGCAGCCACGGGGGTATCGAGGAAAAACTGTTTTTT. The encoded protein is CASSHGGIEEKLFF.

This clonotype showed up many times. The rearrangement links TRBV6-6 to TRBJ2-7; D might be TRBD1 or TRBD2, each matching 5 bases. This CDR3 spans 14 amino acids. Germline values: CDR1 MNHNY, CDR2 SVGAGI (reference sequence). V was trimmed by 2 bases and J by 0 bases, leaving 8 bases between them. The DNA for the CDR3 is TGTGCCAGCAGTTACGACGGGACCTCCTACGAGCAGTACTTC. The encoded protein is CASSYDGTSYEQYF.

Many counts were recorded for this clonotype. This chain links TRBV4-3 with TRBJ2-5, with D possibly TRBD2 on 5 matching bases. The V gene's germline CDR1 is LGHNA and CDR2 YSLEER. This CDR3 contains 16 residues. V lost 2 bases to trimming and J lost 2 bases, with 15 bases between them. Here the CDR3 reads CASSQRPRVPQETQYF. The CDR3 DNA is TGCGCCAGCAGCCAACGTCCGCGGGTACCGCAAGAGACCCAGTACTTC.

V usage is TRBV3-1 and J usage is TRBJ2-5; D gene uncertain. The V end lost 1 base, the J end lost 5 bases, and 11 bases lay between the germline ends. Germline CDR1 is LGHDT and CDR2 is YNNKEL (reference sequence). The CDR3 length is 14 residues. CDR3 amino acids: CASSQVPSVETQYF. The DNA of the CDR3 is TGTGCCAGCAGCCAAGTCCCGTCGGTGGAGACCCAGTACTTC.

This clonotype has more than one count but fewer than ten. The V and J genes are TRBV7-2 and TRBJ2-3, with D tentatively TRBD2 (6 bases). Trimming took off 1 base at V and 1 base at J, with 21 bases between the two ends. Germline V gene sequence: CDR1 SGHTA, CDR2 FQGNSA. The CDR3 loop spans 19 amino acids. The CDR3 nucleotides are TGTGCCAGCAGCTTAGTGGGGGTCGGCGGGACCCCCCGCACAGATACGCAGTATTTT. Protein sequence: CASSLVGVGGTPRTDTQYF.